These 19 T cell receptor beta chains were all obtained from the same sample, sequenced in a study of spatial heterogeneity in lung cancer. Time point of the sample: sample taken at primary tumor resection. In each case, whole RNA from tumor, nontumor lung or frozen PBMC was sequenced unsorted. TCRdb re-called the 5' RACE reads through MiXCR, storing one row per CDR3 protein. The table lists some 15,000 distinct CDR3 sequences, more than 10% of them singletons, with 34% in the top ten. The sample here was PBMCs, taken at surgery. These receptors were taken from a female donor with early-stage non-small cell lung cancer.

This clonotype has only a few counts. CDR3 in DNA: TGCAGTGCTAGGGACGACCAGCGGGGGGTCACAGATACGCAGTATTTT. As protein: CSARDDQRGVTDTQYF. The chain links TRBV20-1 to TRBJ2-3; 9 nucleotides agree with TRBD2. The CDR3 sequence is 16 residues long. V shed 3 bases and J 2 bases; nucleotides not matched to a gene: 9. Germline assignment: CDR1 DFQATT and CDR2 SNEGSKA (reference sequence).

This clonotype was detected ten times or more. This chain links TRBV20-1 with TRBJ2-7; 9 positions match TRBD1. CDR3 size: 11 residues. Germline values: CDR1 DFQATT, CDR2 SNEGSKA (reference sequence). Trimming removed 6 bases from V and 6 bases from J; junction bases left unmatched: 3. DNA for the CDR3: TGCAGTGCAAGACAGGGGGGCGAGCAGTACTTC. Translated: CSARQGGEQYF.

This clonotype appeared many times. The chain couples TRBV15 to TRBJ1-1; D gene ambiguous. The germline gives CDR1 LNHNV, CDR2 YYDKDF (reference sequence). The CDR3 is made up of 16 amino acids. Trimming took 0 bases from V and 4 from J, leaving 15 bases between them. CDR3 sequence: CATSRDRAALSTEAFF. The DNA of the CDR3 is TGTGCCACCAGCAGAGATCGGGCAGCGCTGAGCACTGAAGCTTTCTTT.

This rearrangement joins TRBV7-2 to TRBJ2-6; 8 bases line up with TRBD1. Germline assignment: CDR1 SGHTA and CDR2 FQGNSA. The V and J ends lost 1 base and 4 bases, in that order; junction bases with no gene match: 6. This CDR3 is 17 amino acids long. The CDR3: CASSLVGQGLGANVLTF. In DNA form, the CDR3 reads TGTGCCAGCAGCTTAGTAGGACAGGGACTGGGGGCCAACGTCCTGACTTTC.

In its sample, this clonotype was seen many times. CDR3 bases: TGTGCCAGCAGCTTCTCCGGGACAGGGGTTAACGAGCAGTACTTC. Translated: CASSFSGTGVNEQYF. The chain combines TRBV7-2 with TRBJ2-7; TRBD1 agrees at 10 bases. J was trimmed by 5 bases and V by 3 bases; bases with no gene match: 7. CDR3 length equals 15 residues. Germline CDR1 SGHTA, CDR2 FQGNSA.

This clonotype was detected a few times. The V gene is TRBV11-3, the J gene TRBJ1-6; possibly TRBD1 for D (6 bases). CDR1 SGHNT and CDR2 YENEEA come from the germline V gene. This CDR3 is 14 amino acids long. V was pared by 2 bases and J by 7 bases, with 9 bases between. The CDR3 reads CASSLWDTNSPLHF. CDR3 sequence (DNA): TGTGCCAGCAGCTTATGGGACACAAATTCACCCCTCCACTTT.

The chain employs TRBV7-9 and TRBJ1-4; tentatively, D is TRBD1 (5 bases). In germline, CDR1 is SEHNR, CDR2 FQNEAQ (reference sequence). V gave up 0 bases and J gave up 8 bases, with 16 bases separating them. The CDR3 sequence is 16 residues long. CDR3 amino acids: CASSLASGTGAEKLFF. The CDR3 coding sequence is TGTGCCAGCAGCTTAGCGTCAGGGACCGGAGCGGAAAAACTGTTTTTT.

This clonotype was found many times. The CDR3 sequence: CASSLTGEVRRDTDTQYF. CDR3 nucleotides: TGTGCCAGCAGCTTAACAGGGGAAGTTAGGAGGGACACAGATACGCAGTATTTT. This sequence joins TRBV7-3 and TRBJ2-3; D may be TRBD2 (6 bases). The CDR3 extends over 18 amino acids. Germline CDR1 SGHTA, CDR2 FQGTGA. The ends were cut back, 0 bases at V and 2 bases at J, with 18 bases in the middle.

This clonotype was seen at least ten times. V usage is TRBV20-1 and J usage is TRBJ2-7; D possibly corresponds to TRBD1 (6 bases). V was cut by 5 bases and J by 6 bases, with 20 bases left in between. Germline assignment: CDR1 DFQATT and CDR2 SNEGSKA (reference sequence). The CDR3 has 14 amino acids. The CDR3: CSADPIRQGIEQYF. The CDR3 DNA reads TGCAGTGCTGACCCTATCCGGCAGGGGATCGAGCAGTACTTC.

This clonotype was counted many times. The rearrangement uses TRBV3-1 and TRBJ2-5, with D uncertain. The germline gives CDR1 LGHDT, CDR2 YNNKEL (reference sequence). V gave up 4 bases and J gave up 2 bases, with 11 bases separating them. This CDR3 is built from 14 residues. The CDR3 region is CASSLRTYQETQYF. The CDR3 bases are TGTGCCAGCAGCCTCCGTACCTATCAAGAGACCCAGTACTTC.

This clonotype is medium-sized within its sample. This chain links TRBV27 with TRBJ1-1, with TRBD1 matching over 8 bases. There are 13 residues in the CDR3. The germline V gene has CDR1 MNHEY and CDR2 SMNVEV (reference sequence). The ends lost 5 bases at V and 11 bases at J; junction bases unmatched: 10. The CDR3 spells CASSTGQGKTAFF. Written as DNA, the CDR3 is TGTGCCAGCAGTACTGGACAGGGTAAAACGGCTTTCTTT.

This clonotype appeared many times. V is TRBV15 and J is TRBJ1-5; no reliable D call. Germline V gene data show CDR1 as LNHNV and CDR2 as YYDKDF (reference sequence). The CDR3 consists of 18 residues. Between the trimmed V and J ends, which lost 0 bases and 2 bases, there was a span of 17 bases. In DNA form, the CDR3 reads TGTGCCACCAGCAGAGAGATTTCTTCAGGTCGGGGCAATCAGCCCCAGCATTTT. It encodes CATSREISSGRGNQPQHF.

This clonotype was observed at least ten times. The J gene is TRBJ2-5, the V gene TRBV7-8; D not certain. V was cut by 1 base and J by 5 bases, with 8 bases left in between. The CDR3 runs to 13 residues. Germline loops: CDR1 SGHVS, CDR2 FQNEAQ. The CDR3 here is CASSLGALETQYF. The CDR3 coding sequence is TGTGCCAGCAGCTTAGGAGCTTTGGAGACCCAGTACTTC. Drawing the rest from reference TRBV7-8 and TRBJ2-5, the complete variable domain is GAGVSQSPRYKVAKRGQDVALRCDPISGHVSLFWYQQALGQGPEFLTYFQNEAQLDKSGLPSDRFFAERPEGSVSTLKIQRTQQEDSAVYLCASSLGALETQYFGPGTRLLVL.

This clonotype is labeled as medium-sized. This chain uses TRBV29-1 with TRBJ2-3, with D perhaps TRBD1 (7 bases). Germline V CDR1 and CDR2: SQVTM, ANQGSEA. This CDR3 contains 13 residues. Trimming took 7 bases from V and 3 from J, leaving 14 bases between them. CDR3 protein: CSAPGGTTDTQYF. In nucleotides, the CDR3 is TGCAGCGCCCCAGGGGGGACGACAGATACGCAGTATTTT.

This rearrangement joins TRBV29-1 to TRBJ2-1, with TRBD2 matching over 8 bases. The CDR3 length is 14 residues. The V gene end was trimmed by 4 bases and the J gene end by 5 bases; junction bases not matched to a gene: 7. CDR1 and CDR2 (germline): SQVTM, ANQGSEA. DNA for the CDR3: TGCAGCGTTGTGAGAGCGGGGGCCCACAATGAGCAGTTCTTC. Protein sequence: CSVVRAGAHNEQFF.

This clonotype occurred many times. The chain has TRBV24-1 and TRBJ2-3; D call uncertain. The CDR3 has 12 amino acids. Trimming took 4 bases from V and 11 from J, leaving 12 bases between them. Germline V gene data show CDR1 as KGHDR and CDR2 as SFDVKD. CDR3 nucleotides: TGTGCCACCAGTGACCCGCAGACTCAGCAGTATTTT. Translating gives CATSDPQTQQYF.

This clonotype was recorded many times. The chain recombines TRBV3-1 with TRBJ1-1; the D gene is possibly TRBD1 (6 bases). CDR3 length: 12 amino acids. Germline V gene sequence: CDR1 LGHDT, CDR2 YNNKEL (reference sequence). V dropped 1 base and J dropped 7 bases, with 7 bases sitting between them. CDR3 sequence: CASSQVRGEAFF. CDR3 DNA sequence: TGTGCCAGCAGCCAAGTCAGGGGTGAAGCTTTCTTT.

This clonotype was recorded at least ten times. The V and J genes are TRBV12-3 or TRBV12-4 and TRBJ2-6; tentatively, D is TRBD1 (7 bases). The ends were cut back, 5 bases at V and 0 bases at J, with 17 bases in the middle. The CDR3 length is 18 residues. The CDR3 sequence: CASSPRQGGSSGANVLTF. The CDR3, as DNA: TGTGCCAGCAGTCCCCGACAGGGAGGATCCTCTGGGGCCAACGTCCTGACTTTC.

By frequency in the sample, this clonotype is medium-sized. The rearrangement joins TRBV29-1 to TRBJ2-5; perhaps TRBD2 as D (5 bases). This CDR3 is built from 12 residues. Germline V gives CDR1 SQVTM, CDR2 ANQGSEA. V dropped 7 bases and J dropped 4 bases, with 13 bases sitting between them. CDR3 nucleotides: TGCAGCGGACACCAAAGCGGAGAGACCCAGTACTTC. This translates into CSGHQSGETQYF. The entire variable domain, with the rest obtained from reference TRBV29-1 and TRBJ2-5, is as follows: SAVISQKPSRDICQRGTSLTIQCQVDSQVTMMFWYRQQPGQSLTLIATANQGSEATYESGFVIDKFPISRPNLTFSTLTVSNMSPEDSSIYLCSGHQSGETQYFGPGTRLLVL.